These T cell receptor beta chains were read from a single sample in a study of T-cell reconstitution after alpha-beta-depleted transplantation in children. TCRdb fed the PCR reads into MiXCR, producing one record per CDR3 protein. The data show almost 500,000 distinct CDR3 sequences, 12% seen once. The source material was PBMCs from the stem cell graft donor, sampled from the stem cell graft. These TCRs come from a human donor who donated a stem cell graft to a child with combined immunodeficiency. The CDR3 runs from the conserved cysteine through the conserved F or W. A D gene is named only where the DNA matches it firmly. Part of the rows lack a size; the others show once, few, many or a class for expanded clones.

TGTGCCAGCAGGTGGACAGGGGGCTTCGGGGAGACCCAGTACTTC CASRWTGGFGETQYF few TRBJ2-5 TRBV27 TRBD1
TGCGCCAGCAGCTTGACCACAGGGGGCGCGTTGGAAAAACTGTTTTTT CASSLTTGGALEKLFF NA TRBJ1-4 TRBV5-1 TRBD1
TGTGCCATCAGTGACGGACCCCGTCAGCCCCAGCATTTT CAISDGPRQPQHF few TRBJ1-5 TRBV10-3 NA
TGTGCCAGCAGTTTAGGGGGGGGGACAGGGCCCCAGCATTTT CASSLGGGTGPQHF NA TRBJ1-5 TRBV12-3/TRBV12-4 TRBD1
TGTGCCACCAGTGACTACCCCGGGGAGCTGTTTTTT CATSDYPGELFF NA TRBJ2-2 TRBV24-1 NA
TGTGCCAGCAGCGTAGCTCCTAGCGGGAGTGTCGAGGTATCCTACAATGAGCAGTTCTTC CASSVAPSGSVEVSYNEQFF few TRBJ2-1 TRBV9 TRBD2
TGCGCCAGCAGCTTGGGGGACAGGGGACTAAATTCACCCCTCCACTTT CASSLGDRGLNSPLHF NA TRBJ1-6 TRBV5-1 TRBD1
TGCGCCAGCAGCTTGGTCGGCGCAGGGGAGGCAGATACGCAGTATTTT CASSLVGAGEADTQYF NA TRBJ2-3 TRBV5-1 NA
TGTGCCAGCAGCTTGTATATCTCGAACACCGGGGAGCTGTTTTTT CASSLYISNTGELFF few TRBJ2-2 TRBV5-5 NA
TGCGCCAGCAGCCACGGAACAGGGGTTCATTTCGCAGATACGCAGTATTTT CASSHGTGVHFADTQYF many TRBJ2-3 TRBV4-3 TRBD1
TGTGCCAGCAGTTTGGGCTCTGGGGCCAACGTCCTGACTTTC CASSLGSGANVLTF many TRBJ2-6 TRBV12-3/TRBV12-4 NA
TGTGCCAGCAGCTCCGCGACTAGCTGGAACTCCTACGAGCAGTACTTC CASSSATSWNSYEQYF once TRBJ2-7 TRBV6-5 TRBD2
TGCGCCAGCAGCTTGGATGTTACAGCGAAAAATTCACCCCTCCACTTT CASSLDVTAKNSPLHF NA TRBJ1-6 TRBV5-1 NA
TGTGCCAGCAGTAATTTAGCGGGACCCAGCACAGATACGCAGTATTTT CASSNLAGPSTDTQYF NA TRBJ2-3 TRBV12-3/TRBV12-4 TRBD2
TGTGCCAGCAGTCCGGGACAGGGGTTCCACAACACCATATATTTT CASSPGQGFHNTIYF many TRBJ1-3 TRBV12-3/TRBV12-4 TRBD1
TGTGCCAGCAGTCAAAAACCGGGACTAGCGGGAGGGAATGAGCAGTTCTTC CASSQKPGLAGGNEQFF NA TRBJ2-1 TRBV12-3/TRBV12-4 TRBD2
TGTGCCAGCAGTTACTCGAGCAGGGCGGACACTGAAGCTTTCTTT CASSYSSRADTEAFF many TRBJ1-1 TRBV6-5 NA
TGTGCCAGCAGCAACCGACTAGACTACGAGCAGTACTTC CASSNRLDYEQYF few TRBJ2-7 TRBV7-8 NA
TGTGCCAGCAGTTATACAGGGGTCGGCGCCAACACTGAAGCTTTCTTT CASSYTGVGANTEAFF few TRBJ1-1 TRBV28 TRBD1
TGTGCCACCAGTGGTGGAGGCCAGGGAACCGGGGAGCTGTTTTTT CATSGGGQGTGELFF NA TRBJ2-2 TRBV24-1 NA
TGTGCCAGCAGTCCCCTCACGGCGGGAGTACCAGATACGCAGTATTTT CASSPLTAGVPDTQYF many TRBJ2-3 TRBV12-3/TRBV12-4 TRBD2
TGCGCCAGCAGCCAAGATCCCGGGAGTGGTTACGAGCAGTACTTC CASSQDPGSGYEQYF NA TRBJ2-7 TRBV4-3 NA
TGTGCCAGTAGCCCTCGGTGGGGTATCCTGGGTGAGCAGTACTTC CASSPRWGILGEQYF NA TRBJ2-7 TRBV19 NA
TGTGCCAGCAGAGCTCAGGGGACGAGCAATCAGCCCCAGCATTTT CASRAQGTSNQPQHF NA TRBJ1-5 TRBV12-3/TRBV12-4 NA
TGTGCCAGCAGTCGGGGACAGGGAGCTGAAGCTTTCTTT CASSRGQGAEAFF few TRBJ1-1 TRBV6-1 TRBD1
TGTGCCAGCAGCCTTAGGACTAGCGGGGAAGAGACCCAGTACTTC CASSLRTSGEETQYF few TRBJ2-5 TRBV7-9 TRBD2
TGTGCCAGCAGCTCGTTCAGCGGGAGCTCCTACAATGAGCAGTTCTTC CASSSFSGSSYNEQFF few TRBJ2-1 TRBV7-3 TRBD2
TGTGCCAGCAGCCCTTGGACAGGCACCACCTCCTACAATGAGCAGTTCTTC CASSPWTGTTSYNEQFF NA TRBJ2-1 TRBV11-2 TRBD1
TGTGCCACGGTGGGATCGGGACAGGGCTTGGGGGAGCTGTTTTTT CATVGSGQGLGELFF many TRBJ2-2 TRBV7-2 TRBD1
TGTGCCAGCAGCTTCGCCTTACCCTTGGGCCCTAGCACAGATACGCAGTATTTT CASSFALPLGPSTDTQYF few TRBJ2-3 TRBV7-2 NA
TGTGCCAGCAGTCCTCCGGGACAGGGGGCTGACGAGCAGTACTTC CASSPPGQGADEQYF NA TRBJ2-7 TRBV12-3/TRBV12-4 TRBD1
TGCAGCGTCGACCTAGCGAATGAGCAGTTCTTC CSVDLANEQFF many TRBJ2-1 TRBV29-1 NA
TGTGCCATCACGGGGTCGGTAGAGCGGAACACCGGGGAGCTGTTTTTT CAITGSVERNTGELFF NA TRBJ2-2 TRBV10-3 NA
TGCGCCAGCAGCCCCATAGCCAGCCAAGAGACCCAGTACTTC CASSPIASQETQYF NA TRBJ2-5 TRBV4-1 NA
TGCGCCAGCAGCCAAGATTGGACTAGCGGTTACAATGAGCAGTTCTTC CASSQDWTSGYNEQFF many TRBJ2-1 TRBV4-3 TRBD2
TGCAGTGTTAGAGGGGGGTCGGGAAGGTCGTATAGCAATCAGCCCCAGCATTTT CSVRGGSGRSYSNQPQHF few TRBJ1-5 TRBV20-1 NA
TGTGCCAGCAGCGCAGGGATGCCGCAGTATTTT CASSAGMPQYF many TRBJ2-3 TRBV6-2/TRBV6-3 NA
TGCGCCAGCAGCCCAAGAGGGACTAGCGGGAAACCGTACAATGAGCAGTTCTTC CASSPRGTSGKPYNEQFF many TRBJ2-1 TRBV5-1 TRBD2
TGCGCCAGCAGCCAAGATCTTGAGGTTACCGGGGCCAACGTCCTGACTTTC CASSQDLEVTGANVLTF many TRBJ2-6 TRBV4-3 NA
TGTGCCAGCAGCTTTCGACGGAAACAAGAGACCCAGTACTTC CASSFRRKQETQYF NA TRBJ2-5 TRBV12-3/TRBV12-4 NA
TGTGCCAGCAACAAGAGAGGGCTAGCGGAGTCCCAAGAGACCCAGTACTTC CASNKRGLAESQETQYF many TRBJ2-5 TRBV12-3/TRBV12-4 TRBD2
TGTGCCAGCAGCTTAGATATAGCGGGACGATACACAGATACGCAGTATTTT CASSLDIAGRYTDTQYF many TRBJ2-3 TRBV7-9 TRBD2
TGTGCCGACTCTCGGGACAGCCGGAATGGGTCACCCCTCCACTTT CADSRDSRNGSPLHF many TRBJ1-6 TRBV2 TRBD1
TGCGCCAGCAGCCCATACCTTTCCGGGACTTTTTTCAATGAGCAGTTCTTC CASSPYLSGTFFNEQFF NA TRBJ2-1 TRBV5-1 NA
TGTGCCAGCAGCTTGCGAAGGATTCCCTCCTACGAGCAGTACTTC CASSLRRIPSYEQYF few TRBJ2-7 TRBV5-6 NA
TGTGCCAGCAGCTGGATCTCAGGGGATAATGAAAAACTGTTTTTT CASSWISGDNEKLFF few TRBJ1-4 TRBV7-9 NA
TGTGCCAGCAGTACACTAGCGGGAGGTCTCGAGCAGTACTTC CASSTLAGGLEQYF many TRBJ2-7 TRBV12-3/TRBV12-4 TRBD2
TGTGCCACCAGCGCCCTAGCCTCCCCCGACAATGAGCAGTTCTTC CATSALASPDNEQFF NA TRBJ2-1 TRBV15 NA
TGTGCCAGCAGTTACGACAGGAACACTGAAGCTTTCTTT CASSYDRNTEAFF many TRBJ1-1 TRBV12-3/TRBV12-4 NA
TGTGCCAGCATCGCGGAGGGTGGAGAGACCCAGTACTTC CASIAEGGETQYF NA TRBJ2-5 TRBV27 NA